These 8 T cell receptor beta chains came from one sample sequenced in a study of graft-versus-host responses after intestinal transplantation. No antigens are known for them. Generated by immunoSEQ multiplex PCR, the TCRdb table keeps only in-frame clones and is missing some. The sample contains tens of thousands of clones, 75% to 95% of which appear only once. This specimen was unstimulated CD8+ T cells sorted from spleen or lymph node cells, taken before intestinal transplant. The receptors come from a human donor who received an intestinal transplant.

This clone was picked up a small number of times. This rearrangement joins TRBV15 to TRBJ2-5, with D tentatively TRBD2 (5 bases). This CDR3 contains 15 residues. The germline V and J ends were trimmed by 1 base and 2 bases, with 11 bases remaining between them. Germline V gene data show CDR1 as LNHNV and CDR2 as YYDKDF (reference sequence). The DNA for the CDR3 is TGTGCCACCAGCAGAGGTGCCGGGGAACAAGAGACCCAGTACTTC. It codes for CATSRGAGEQETQYF.

The rearrangement uses TRBV30 and TRBJ2-5; TRBD2 matches 12 bases. This CDR3 region has 16 residues. The V and J ends lost 4 bases and 0 bases, in that order; junction bases with no gene match: 6. Looked up from germline, CDR1 is GTSNPN and CDR2 is SVGIG (reference sequence). In nucleotides, the CDR3 is TGTGCCTGGACCGAAACTAGCGGGGGGTACCAAGAGACCCAGTACTTC. This translates into CAWTETSGGYQETQYF. The complete variable domain, with remaining parts taken from reference TRBV30 and TRBJ2-5, reads SQTIHQWPATLVQPVGSPLSLECTVEGTSNPNLYWYRQAAGRGLQLLFYSVGIGQISSEVPQNLSASRPQDRQFILSSKKLLLSDSGFYLCAWTETSGGYQETQYFGPGTRLLVL.

The chain links TRBV20-1 to TRBJ1-1; no reliable D call. The CDR3 length is 10 residues. Germline-derived CDR1 and CDR2 are DFQATT and SNEGSKA (reference sequence). CDR3 region: CGIYLSEAFF. CDR3 sequence (DNA): TGCGGGATTTATCTGAGTGAAGCTTTCTTT.

This chain links TRBV6-1 with TRBJ2-7, with D perhaps TRBD2 (6 bases). Trimming removed 1 base from V and 3 bases from J, with 10 bases in between. The germline V gene has CDR1 MNHNS and CDR2 SASEGT. CDR3 length equals 14 residues. CDR3 nucleotide sequence: TGTGCCAGCAGTGAAGGTGCGGGACTCTACGAGCAGTACTTC. It specifies CASSEGAGLYEQYF.

The V gene is TRBV19, the J gene TRBJ2-7; possible D gene TRBD2, 5 bases. The V gene lost 9 bases and the J gene lost 2 bases, with 11 bases spanning the gap. CDR1 and CDR2 from the germline V gene are LNHDA and SQIVND (reference sequence). The CDR3 runs to 12 residues. The CDR3 region is CASTEDPYEQYF. CDR3 nucleotide sequence: TGTGCCAGCACGGAGGACCCCTACGAGCAGTACTTC.

A note on this clone: Just one base apart from a much larger clone, this may be a read error. Other nucleotide sequences from this sample produce the same CDR3. V is TRBV5-1 and J is TRBJ1-2, with unresolved D. Germline lookup yields CDR1 SGHRS and CDR2 YFSETQ. The CDR3 sequence is 13 residues long. V gave up 0 bases and J gave up 0 bases, with 3 bases separating them. The CDR3 spells CASSLAANYGYTF. CDR3 sequence (DNA): TGCGCCAGCAGCTTGGCAGCTAACTATGGCTACACCTTC.

The V and J genes are TRBV29-1 and TRBJ2-7, with D perhaps matching TRBD1 or TRBD2 (5 bases each). V was clipped by 5 bases and J by 5 bases, with 22 bases between them. This CDR3 contains 15 residues. CDR1 and CDR2 (germline): SQVTM, ANQGSEA. The CDR3 spells CSVWTLRDEQDEQYF. The DNA for the CDR3 is TGCAGCGTTTGGACCCTCCGGGACGAACAGGACGAGCAGTACTTC.

The J gene is TRBJ2-1, the V gene TRBV15, with D possibly matching TRBD2 (5 bases). This CDR3 is 16 amino acids long. Deletions cut 0 bases from V and 0 bases from J, with 9 bases between. Germline V lookup: CDR1 LNHNV, CDR2 YYDKDF (reference sequence). The CDR3 sequence is CATSRDGESSYNEQFF. The CDR3 nucleotides read TGTGCCACCAGCAGAGATGGGGAGAGCTCCTACAATGAGCAGTTCTTC.